The clone carrying this T cell receptor beta chain was seen a few times. Its target is unknown. This entry comes from a study of blood T cells in healthy people across ages. The study's findings and limits: It was found that TCR beta diversity correlated strongly with the percentage of naive T cells. Without sorted subsets, naive and antigen-experienced compartments could not be conclusively compared.

CDR1 and CDR2 from the germline V gene are SGHTA and FQGNSA. CDR3 length: 16 amino acids. V was clipped by 4 bases and J by 2 bases, with 17 bases between them. A second PCR of roughly 6 to 12 cycles used a sample-barcoded 5' primer and a J-beta primer mix. Every cDNA molecule carried a tag from a template-switch adaptor bearing 12 random nucleotides. TCRdb reanalysed the 5' RACE reads using MiXCR and keeps one entry per CDR3 protein. This sample yields hundreds of thousands of distinct CDR3 sequences, of which around 45% are seen a single time; 25% to 35% belongs to the top ten. This sequence was found in an older woman in good health. This rearrangement joins TRBV7-2 to TRBJ2-5, with D perhaps being TRBD1 or TRBD2 (7 bases each). Sequenced input: blood. This CDR3 reads CASSWDSGGGQETQYF. DNA for the CDR3: TGTGCCAGCAGCTGGGACAGTGGGGGAGGGCAAGAGACCCAGTACTTC.